One and the same sample provided the 30 T cell receptor beta chains below, sequenced in a study of shared clonotypes between healthy human individuals. Using immunoSEQ multiplex PCR, the repertoire was profiled, and TCRdb retains in-frame clones only, with some absent. The table has approximately 700,000 clones, 73% seen once. Sequences were obtained from memory CD4+ T cells sorted from blood. Subset given: CD45RA-negative fraction. Source of these receptors: a woman aged 25 to 39 in good health.

Regarding this clone: Other DNA sequences in this specimen translate into the identical CDR3. V gene TRBV27 combines with J gene TRBJ1-4; D is ambiguous. The CDR3 runs 12 residues. V gave up 4 bases and J gave up 5 bases, with 5 bases separating them. Germline V CDR1 and CDR2: MNHEY, SMNVEV (reference sequence). The CDR3 reads CASSSRNEKLFF. In DNA, the CDR3 is TGTGCCAGCAGTTCCCGAAATGAAAAACTGTTTTTT.

The V and J genes are TRBV2 and TRBJ1-2; no reliable D call. There are 13 residues in the CDR3. V was trimmed by 0 bases and J by 8 bases, leaving 10 bases between them. Germline values: CDR1 SNHLY, CDR2 FYNNEI. CDR3 bases: TGTGCCAGCAGTGAAGCGCCCGTATCCGGCTACACCTTC. Residues: CASSEAPVSGYTF.

This clone appeared a single time. J is TRBJ1-5 and V is TRBV4-2, with D perhaps matching TRBD1 (6 bases). The CDR3 has 17 residues. V lost 1 base and J lost 9, with 22 bases in between. In germline, CDR1 is LGHNA, CDR2 YNFKEQ. CDR3 nucleotides: TGTGCCAGCAGCCAAGCGTTCCCACTAGGGGGGCTGAGGCCCCAGCATTTT. This sequence encodes CASSQAFPLGGLRPQHF.

V gene TRBV5-1 combines with J gene TRBJ2-3; D ambiguous. CDR3 length equals 16 residues. The germline CDR1 and CDR2 sequences are SGHRS and YFSETQ. Trimming left V 2 bases short and J 0 bases short, with 13 bases between. The CDR3 DNA is TGCGCCAGCAGCTTTGGTACGGGCATGAGCACAGATACGCAGTATTTT. It translates to CASSFGTGMSTDTQYF.

The rearrangement uses TRBV6-5 and TRBJ2-7, with no clear D. The length of the CDR3 is 11 residues. Trimming took off 6 bases at V and 10 bases at J, with 13 bases between the two ends. The germline gives CDR1 MNHEY, CDR2 SVGAGI. CDR3 in DNA: TGTGCCAGCAGAGACGGCAGACGCCAGTACTTC. Its translation: CASRDGRRQYF.

V and J are TRBV28 and TRBJ1-1; D uncertain. Between the trimmed V and J ends, which lost 7 bases and 2 bases, there was a span of 8 bases. CDR3 length: 12 amino acids. Germline V gives CDR1 MDHEN, CDR2 SYDVKM. This CDR3 reads CASKSINTEAFF. The CDR3 bases are TGTGCCAGCAAGTCGATAAACACTGAAGCTTTCTTT.

There are a few counts of this clone. The chain links TRBV6-5 to TRBJ1-2, with D perhaps TRBD1 (6 bases). The CDR3 is 12 residues long. Germline V gene sequence: CDR1 MNHEY, CDR2 SVGAGI. The V and J ends lost 9 bases and 0 bases respectively, with 8 bases between them. The CDR3 loop is CASGQSNYGYTF. In DNA, the CDR3 is TGTGCCAGTGGACAGTCTAACTATGGCTACACCTTC.

This clone was counted a few times. The chain is built from TRBV18 and TRBJ2-5; D is perhaps TRBD1 (6 bases). The CDR3 sequence is 15 residues long. Trimming shortened V by 6 bases and J by 2 bases, and 16 bases separated the two germline ends. In germline, CDR1 is KGHSH, CDR2 LQKENI. CDR3 nucleotides: TGTGCCAGCTCCCGCGCCGGGACACCTCAAGAGACCCAGTACTTC. Its translation: CASSRAGTPQETQYF.

This clone was counted a few times. The chain couples TRBV10-1 to TRBJ2-4; possibly TRBD1 for D (5 bases). Trimming removed 3 bases at V and 2 bases at J, with 8 bases between. The CDR3 is 14 residues long. CDR1 and CDR2 (germline): WNHNN, SYGVQD (reference sequence). CDR3 amino acids: CASSEGDTKNIQYF. The DNA of the CDR3 is TGCGCCAGCAGTGAAGGGGATACCAAAAACATTCAGTACTTC.

The V gene is TRBV5-1, the J gene TRBJ2-6; D is undetermined. Germline assignment: CDR1 SGHRS and CDR2 YFSETQ. The CDR3 runs to 15 residues. Trimming pared 4 bases from V and 0 bases from J, leaving 8 bases between. This CDR3 reads CASSRSNSGANVLTF. DNA of the CDR3: TGCGCCAGCAGCAGGAGCAACTCTGGGGCCAACGTCCTGACTTTC.

This clone was recorded a few times. The CDR3 coding sequence is TGTGCCAGCAGGGAAAGAGACACTTACTCTGGAAACACCATATATTTT. This translates into CASRERDTYSGNTIYF. The chain has TRBV2 and TRBJ1-3; D is uncertain. Germline CDR1 and CDR2: SNHLY and FYNNEI. Trimming pared 6 bases from V and 0 bases from J, leaving 15 bases between. The CDR3 loop spans 16 amino acids.

This clone has just one count. The chain is built from TRBV5-1 and TRBJ2-1, with TRBD2 matching 9 bases. Germline-derived CDR1 and CDR2 are SGHRS and YFSETQ. The J segment lost 4 bases and the V segment lost 4 bases, leaving 18 bases of the junction unmatched. CDR3 length: 19 residues. CDR3 protein: CASSVHGTSSSPVYNEQFF. CDR3 nucleotides: TGCGCCAGCAGCGTGCACGGGACTAGCTCCTCCCCCGTATACAATGAGCAGTTCTTC.

The rearrangement uses TRBV5-4 and TRBJ2-7; 7 bases are a match to TRBD2. V lost 0 bases and J lost 2; bases outside the gene matches: 2. The V gene's germline CDR1 is SGHNT and CDR2 YYREEE (reference sequence). The CDR3 runs 14 residues. The CDR3 DNA reads as TGTGCCAGCAGCTTGGATGGACTAGCCTACGAGCAGTACTTC. Translating gives CASSLDGLAYEQYF.

Worth noting for this clone: Other DNA sequences from this sample encode an identical CDR3 as well. Here the CDR3 reads CASSPGTGNTEAFF. CDR3 nucleotides: TGCGCCAGCAGCCCGGGGACAGGGAACACTGAAGCTTTCTTT. V and J are TRBV5-1 and TRBJ1-1, with 8 bases that match TRBD1. Germline loops: CDR1 SGHRS, CDR2 YFSETQ. The CDR3 loop spans 14 amino acids. Trimming removed 4 bases from V and 1 base from J; junction bases left unmatched: 3.

In its sample, this clone was seen a few times. The chain combines TRBV7-6 with TRBJ1-5; D is uncertain. Per germline, CDR1 SGHVS and CDR2 FNYEAQ. The V end was cut by 1 base, the J end by 8 bases, with 9 bases between. This CDR3 has 13 amino acids. The CDR3 spells CASSLGVTEPQHF. In DNA form, the CDR3 reads TGTGCCAGCAGCTTAGGAGTAACGGAGCCCCAGCATTTT.

V and J are TRBV6-1 and TRBJ1-2, with D unresolved. The CDR3 consists of 14 residues. Germline CDR1 reads MNHNS; CDR2 reads SASEGT. V was shortened by 5 bases and J by 0 bases, with 10 bases between the two germline ends. The DNA for the CDR3 is TGTGCCAGCAGTTTGACGAGCCCTAACTATGGCTACACCTTC. Protein product: CASSLTSPNYGYTF.

This clone was recorded once. The chain carries TRBV19 and TRBJ2-1; no definite D call. Germline CDR1 is LNHDA and CDR2 is SQIVND (reference sequence). This CDR3 comprises 15 residues. V was pared by 3 bases and J by 4 bases, with 13 bases between. Here the CDR3 DNA reads TGTGCCAGTAGTATTATGAGTAGCCCTTACAATGAGCAGTTCTTC. Encoded protein: CASSIMSSPYNEQFF.

The chain has TRBV5-1 and TRBJ2-7, with 9 nucleotides matching TRBD1. V shed 0 bases, J shed 2 bases, and the junction held 3 bases outside the gene matches. CDR1 is SGHRS, CDR2 YFSETQ, per germline. The CDR3 is made up of 15 amino acids. CDR3 in amino acids: CASSLGWTGAYEQYF. In nucleotides, the CDR3 is TGCGCCAGCAGCTTGGGGTGGACAGGGGCCTACGAGCAGTACTTC.

Turning to this clone: The junction differs from germline at one of its ends, possibly a read error. This chain connects TRBV11-3 to TRBJ2-7, with D uncertain. This CDR3 contains 12 residues. The germline V gene has CDR1 SGHNT and CDR2 YENEEA. This CDR3 is CASSVDGYEQYF. CDR3 sequence (DNA): TGTGCCAGCAGCGTAGACGGGTACGAGCAGTACTTC.

This chain uses TRBV5-4 with TRBJ2-3; 11 bases map to TRBD2. CDR1 is SGHNT and CDR2 is YYREEE in the germline V gene (reference sequence). The CDR3 runs 15 residues. V shed 6 bases and J 6 bases; nucleotides not matched to a gene: 9. CDR3 sequence reads: CASTTGLAVLDTQYF. CDR3 sequence (DNA): TGTGCCAGCACCACGGGACTAGCGGTTCTTGATACGCAGTATTTT.

The chain joins TRBV6-6 to TRBJ2-2; D uncertain. Trimming removed 7 bases from V and 3 bases from J, with 12 bases in between. Germline V CDR1 and CDR2: MNHNY, SVGAGI (reference sequence). CDR3 length: 14 amino acids. The chain's CDR3 is CASKFDADTGELFF. The DNA of the CDR3 is TGTGCCAGCAAGTTCGACGCTGACACCGGGGAGCTGTTTTTT.

The chain has TRBV11-3 and TRBJ2-2, with TRBD2 as a possible D gene (5 bases). Deletions cut 1 base from V and 3 bases from J, with 12 bases between. Looked up from germline, CDR1 is SGHNT and CDR2 is YENEEA. This CDR3 comprises 16 residues. As DNA, the CDR3 is TGTGCCAGCAGCTTAGGATCTAGCATCGACACCGGGGAGCTGTTTTTT. This gives the protein CASSLGSSIDTGELFF.

This clone was counted between two and nine times. The rearrangement links TRBV5-1 to TRBJ2-7, with unresolved D. Germline V gives CDR1 SGHRS, CDR2 YFSETQ. The CDR3 has 14 residues. The V and J ends lost 7 bases and 0 bases respectively, with 14 bases between them. The CDR3 here is CASSQDPASYEQYF. The CDR3 DNA reads TGCGCCAGCTCCCAAGACCCCGCCTCCTACGAGCAGTACTTC.

This clone was seen once. V usage is TRBV20-1 and J usage is TRBJ2-7; no clear D gene. The CDR3 runs to 11 residues. From germline, CDR1 is DFQATT and CDR2 SNEGSKA (reference sequence). V was cut by 5 bases and J by 3 bases, with 8 bases left in between. The CDR3 region is CSADQGYEQYF. The CDR3 DNA follows: TGCAGTGCTGACCAAGGCTACGAGCAGTACTTC.

This clone was found many times. The J gene is TRBJ2-3, the V gene TRBV27, with 7 bases aligning to TRBD2. Germline CDR1 reads MNHEY; CDR2 reads SMNVEV (reference sequence). The CDR3 has 16 residues. Germline trimming cut 2 bases from V and 1 base from J; bases unmatched to any gene: 6. Written as DNA, the CDR3 is TGTGCCAGCAGTTTAGAACTAGCGCGGGGCACAGATACGCAGTATTTT. It translates to CASSLELARGTDTQYF.

This clone was found a few times. This rearrangement joins TRBV11-1 to TRBJ1-3; 7 nucleotides agree with TRBD1. V was clipped by 5 bases and J by 2 bases; unmatched bases: 3. The length of the CDR3 is 14 residues. Germline CDR1 SGHAT, CDR2 FQDESV (reference sequence). CDR3 amino acids: CASSDQGAGNTIYF. DNA for the CDR3: TGTGCCAGCAGCGACCAGGGGGCTGGAAACACCATATATTTT.

The V and J genes are TRBV2 and TRBJ1-2; D is undetermined. Trimming shortened V by 6 bases and J by 0 bases, and 8 bases separated the two germline ends. Germline V gene lookup returns CDR1 SNHLY and CDR2 FYNNEI. CDR3 length: 13 amino acids. DNA for the CDR3: TGTGCCAGCAGCTACCGGACTAACTATGGCTACACCTTC. Its translation is CASSYRTNYGYTF.

V gene TRBV10-3 combines with J gene TRBJ2-2; TRBD1 is a possible D gene (6 bases). The V and J ends lost 2 bases and 4 bases respectively, with 11 bases between them. Germline V gene sequence: CDR1 ENHRY, CDR2 SYGVKD. This CDR3 spans 15 amino acids. CDR3 loop: CAISEGQFSTGELFF. Written as DNA, the CDR3 is TGTGCCATCAGTGAGGGACAGTTTTCCACCGGGGAGCTGTTTTTT.

This chain uses TRBV2 with TRBJ1-1, with D possibly TRBD1 on 6 matching bases. V lost 6 bases and J lost 3, with 26 bases in between. The CDR3 is 18 amino acids. Germline V lookup: CDR1 SNHLY, CDR2 FYNNEI. CDR3 sequence (DNA): TGTGCCAGCAGGCGTAGCCTCCGGGACACCTTACGGGACACTGAAGCTTTCTTT. Translation: CASRRSLRDTLRDTEAFF.

The V and J genes are TRBV19 and TRBJ2-5; D may be TRBD1 or TRBD2 (5 bases each). The better agreement between TRBJ2-7 and the DNA end casts doubt on the J call. The germline V gene encodes CDR1 LNHDA and CDR2 SQIVND (reference sequence). The CDR3 sequence is 14 residues long. CDR3 nucleotide sequence: TGTGCCAGTAGTAGGGGGAGCGACCCCTACGAGCAGTACTTC. It translates to CASSRGSDPYEQYF.